This TCR beta chain was profiled in a study of T cell repertoires in ileal Crohn's disease. Trimming stripped 4 bases from V and 4 bases from J, with 13 bases between. This CDR3 comprises 14 residues. Germline CDR1 is SNHLY and CDR2 is FYNNEI. Approximately 510 nanograms of biopsy DNA per sample underwent TCRB immunosequencing. Libraries were prepared by immunoSEQ multiplex PCR; TCRdb keeps only in-frame clonotypes and omits some of them. The sample includes over 10,000 clones, more than 70% of them seen just once. This sample's time point: neoterminal ileum biopsy at postoperative endoscopy, about 6 months after surgery.

What was sequenced was ileal tissue. This TCR came from an adult with Crohn's disease. The chain recombines TRBV2 with TRBJ1-2; perhaps TRBD1 as D (6 bases). CDR3 sequence: CASSAQGRFYGYTF. The CDR3 DNA reads as TGTGCCAGCAGTGCACAGGGCCGGTTCTATGGCTACACCTTC. The whole variable domain, filled in from reference TRBV2 and TRBJ1-2, reads EPEVTQTPSHQVTQMGQEVILRCVPISNHLYFYWYRQILGQKVEFLVSFYNNEISEKSEIFDDQFSVERPDGSNFTLKIRSTKLEDSAMYFCASSAQGRFYGYTFGSGTRLTVV.